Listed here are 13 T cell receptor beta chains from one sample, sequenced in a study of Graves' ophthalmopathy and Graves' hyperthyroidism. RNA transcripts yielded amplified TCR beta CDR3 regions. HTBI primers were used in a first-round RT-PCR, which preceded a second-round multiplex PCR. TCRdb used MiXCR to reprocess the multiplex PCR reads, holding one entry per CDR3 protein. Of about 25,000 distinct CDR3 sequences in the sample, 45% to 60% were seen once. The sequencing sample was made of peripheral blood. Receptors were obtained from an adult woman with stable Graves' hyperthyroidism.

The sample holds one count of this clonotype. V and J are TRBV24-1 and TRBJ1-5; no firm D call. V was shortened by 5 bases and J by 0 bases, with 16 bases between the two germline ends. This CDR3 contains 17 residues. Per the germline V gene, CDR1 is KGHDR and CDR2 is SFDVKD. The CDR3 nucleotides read TGTGCCACCAGTGGCACCGAAGGAGGAAATAGCAATCAGCCCCAGCATTTT. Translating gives CATSGTEGGNSNQPQHF.

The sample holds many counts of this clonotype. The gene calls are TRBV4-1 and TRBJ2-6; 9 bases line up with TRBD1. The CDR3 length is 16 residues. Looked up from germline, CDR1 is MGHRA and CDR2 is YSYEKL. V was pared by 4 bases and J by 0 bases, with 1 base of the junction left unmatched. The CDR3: CASSPTGGSGANVLTF. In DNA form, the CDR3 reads TGCGCCAGCAGCCCGACAGGGGGCTCTGGGGCCAACGTCCTGACTTTC.

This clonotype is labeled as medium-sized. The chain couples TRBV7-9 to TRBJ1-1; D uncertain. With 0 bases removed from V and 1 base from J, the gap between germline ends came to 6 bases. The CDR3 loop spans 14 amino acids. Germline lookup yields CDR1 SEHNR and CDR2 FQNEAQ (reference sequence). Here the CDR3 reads CASSLAGRNTEAFF. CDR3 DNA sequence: TGTGCCAGCAGCTTAGCCGGCCGGAACACTGAAGCTTTCTTT.

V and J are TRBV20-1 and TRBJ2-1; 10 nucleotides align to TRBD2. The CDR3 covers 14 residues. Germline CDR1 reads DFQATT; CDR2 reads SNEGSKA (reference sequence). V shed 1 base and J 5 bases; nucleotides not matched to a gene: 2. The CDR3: CSARGTSGNNEQFF. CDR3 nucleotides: TGCAGTGCTAGAGGGACTAGCGGCAACAATGAGCAGTTCTTC.

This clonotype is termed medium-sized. For the CDR3, the DNA is TGTGCCAGCAGTGTAGGATCGGAGCAGTACTTC. The encoded protein is CASSVGSEQYF. The chain has TRBV25-1 and TRBJ2-7; D gene ambiguous. The CDR3 extends over 11 amino acids. Germline V gives CDR1 MGHDK, CDR2 SYGVNS. The V gene lost 4 bases and the J gene lost 7 bases, with 8 bases spanning the gap.

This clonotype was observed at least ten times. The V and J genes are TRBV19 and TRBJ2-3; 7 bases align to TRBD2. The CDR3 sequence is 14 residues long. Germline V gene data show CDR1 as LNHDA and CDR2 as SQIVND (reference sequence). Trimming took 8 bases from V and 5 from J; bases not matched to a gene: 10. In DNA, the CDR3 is TGTGCCAGTGGACTGGCGGGAGCCCAAGATACGCAGTATTTT. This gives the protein CASGLAGAQDTQYF. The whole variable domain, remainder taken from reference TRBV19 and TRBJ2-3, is DGGITQSPKYLFRKEGQNVTLSCEQNLNHDAMYWYRQDPGQGLRLIYYSQIVNDFQKGDIAEGYSVSREKKESFPLTVTSAQKNPTAFYLCASGLAGAQDTQYFGPGTRLTVL.

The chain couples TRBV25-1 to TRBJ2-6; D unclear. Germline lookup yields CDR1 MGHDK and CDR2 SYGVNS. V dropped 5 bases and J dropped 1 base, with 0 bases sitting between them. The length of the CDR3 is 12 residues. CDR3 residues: CASSSGANVLTF. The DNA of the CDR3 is TGTGCCAGCAGTTCTGGGGCCAACGTCCTGACTTTC.

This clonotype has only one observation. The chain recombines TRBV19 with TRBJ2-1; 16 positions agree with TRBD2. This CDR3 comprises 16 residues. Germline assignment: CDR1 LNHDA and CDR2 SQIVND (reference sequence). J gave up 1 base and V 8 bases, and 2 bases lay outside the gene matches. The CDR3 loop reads CASGTSGRVSYNEQFF. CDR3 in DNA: TGTGCCAGTGGGACTAGCGGGAGGGTTTCCTACAATGAGCAGTTCTTC.

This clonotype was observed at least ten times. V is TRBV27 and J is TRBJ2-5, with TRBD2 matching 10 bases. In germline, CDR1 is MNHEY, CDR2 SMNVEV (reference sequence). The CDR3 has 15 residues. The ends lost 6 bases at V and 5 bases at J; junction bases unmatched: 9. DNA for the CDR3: TGTGCCAGCAGCCTAATGACTAGCGGGTTGGAGACCCAGTACTTC. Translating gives CASSLMTSGLETQYF.

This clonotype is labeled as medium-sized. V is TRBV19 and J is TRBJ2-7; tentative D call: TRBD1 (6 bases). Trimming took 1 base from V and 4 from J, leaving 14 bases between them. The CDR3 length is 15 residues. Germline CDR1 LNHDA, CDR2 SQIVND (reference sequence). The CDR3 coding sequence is TGTGCCAGTAGTATAGCACCAGGGGACCCGTACGAGCAGTACTTC. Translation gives CASSIAPGDPYEQYF.

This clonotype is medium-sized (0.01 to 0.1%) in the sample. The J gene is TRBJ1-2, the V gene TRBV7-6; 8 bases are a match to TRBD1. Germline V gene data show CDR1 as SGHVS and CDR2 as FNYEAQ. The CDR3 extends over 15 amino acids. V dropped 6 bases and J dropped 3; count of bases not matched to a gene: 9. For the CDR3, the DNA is TGTGCCAGCAGTCCCGGGACAGGCCCAGACTATGGCTACACCTTC. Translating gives CASSPGTGPDYGYTF.

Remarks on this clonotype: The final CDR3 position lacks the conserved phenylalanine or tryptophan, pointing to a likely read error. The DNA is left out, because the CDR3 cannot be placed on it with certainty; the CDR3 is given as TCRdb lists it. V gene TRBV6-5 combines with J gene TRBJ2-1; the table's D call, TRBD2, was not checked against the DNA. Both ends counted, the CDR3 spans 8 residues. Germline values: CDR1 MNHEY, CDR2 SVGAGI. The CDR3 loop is CASRRLAG.

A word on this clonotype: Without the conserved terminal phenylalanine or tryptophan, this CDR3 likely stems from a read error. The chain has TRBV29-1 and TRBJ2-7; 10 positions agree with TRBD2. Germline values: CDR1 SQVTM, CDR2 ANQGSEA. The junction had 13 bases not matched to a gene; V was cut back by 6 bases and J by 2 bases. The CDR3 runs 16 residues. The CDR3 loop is CSVGTGGTSATYEQYL. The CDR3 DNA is TGCAGCGTGGGGACAGGTGGGACTAGCGCGACCTACGAGCAGTACCTC.